This T cell receptor (beta chain) came from a study of control samples from healthy donors and cancer patients. Assay: immunoSEQ multiplex PCR; the TCRdb copy retains only in-frame clones and omits some. Altogether roughly 120,000 clones are present, about 95% being singletons, with the ten largest covering about 3.6%. V lost 9 bases to trimming and J lost 5 bases; unmatched junction nucleotides: 10. CDR3 size: 15 residues. Germline CDR1 and CDR2: KGHDR and SFDVKD. This chain joins TRBV24-1 and TRBJ2-5; 11 bases agree with TRBD2. The specimen sequenced was blood. This sequence originates from a man aged 30-40 years in good health. DNA of the CDR3: TGTGCCACCGGGCCGGGTAGCGGGGGGGCCGAGACCCAGTACTTC. As protein: CATGPGSGGAETQYF.